The present entry profiles one T cell receptor beta chain with its context. These data come from a study of shared clonotypes between healthy human individuals. Looking at the study overall: The donors, two women and a few men, were aged 18 to 49.

Sequenced by immunoSEQ multiplex PCR; TCRdb stores in-frame clones only, minus some. Among more than 1.2 million clones listed, approximately 98.5% were seen once. Germline V CDR1 and CDR2: MGHRA, YSYEKL. V was cut by 5 bases and J by 4 bases, with 12 bases left in between. This CDR3 comprises 14 residues. Sequenced input: naive CD4+ T cells sorted from blood. Subset defined: CD45RA+ positively selected. This clonotype was sampled from a young man in good health. This sequence joins TRBV4-1 and TRBJ1-5, with TRBD1 as a possible D gene (6 bases). The CDR3 is CASSKYDRNQPQHF. The CDR3 coding sequence is TGCGCCAGCAGCAAGTATGACAGGAATCAGCCCCAGCATTTT.